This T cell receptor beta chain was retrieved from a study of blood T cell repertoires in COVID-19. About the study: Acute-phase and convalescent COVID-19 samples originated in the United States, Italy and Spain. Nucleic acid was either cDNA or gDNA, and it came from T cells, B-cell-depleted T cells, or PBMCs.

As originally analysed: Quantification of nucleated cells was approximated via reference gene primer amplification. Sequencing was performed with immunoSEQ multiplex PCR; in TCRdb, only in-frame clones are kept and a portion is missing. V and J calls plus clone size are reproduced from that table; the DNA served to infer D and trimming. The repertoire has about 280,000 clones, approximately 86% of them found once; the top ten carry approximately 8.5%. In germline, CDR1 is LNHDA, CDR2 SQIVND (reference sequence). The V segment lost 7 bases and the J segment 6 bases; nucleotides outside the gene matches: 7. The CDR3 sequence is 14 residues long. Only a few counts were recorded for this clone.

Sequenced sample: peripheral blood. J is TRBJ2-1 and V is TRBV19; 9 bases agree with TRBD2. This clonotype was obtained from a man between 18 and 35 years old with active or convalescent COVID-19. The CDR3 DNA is TGTGCCAGTACCGGGACTAGCTCCCGCAATGAGCAGTTCTTC. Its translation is CASTGTSSRNEQFF.